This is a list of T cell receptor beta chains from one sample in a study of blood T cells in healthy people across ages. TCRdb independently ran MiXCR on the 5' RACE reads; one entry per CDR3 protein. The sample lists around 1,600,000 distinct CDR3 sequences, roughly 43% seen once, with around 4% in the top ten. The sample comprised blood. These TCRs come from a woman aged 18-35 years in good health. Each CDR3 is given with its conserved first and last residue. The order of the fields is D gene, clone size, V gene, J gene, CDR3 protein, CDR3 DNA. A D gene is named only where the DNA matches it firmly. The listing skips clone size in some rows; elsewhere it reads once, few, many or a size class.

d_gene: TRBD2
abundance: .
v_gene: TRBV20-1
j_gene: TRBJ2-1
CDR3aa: CSAHQYTSGEQFF
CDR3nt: TGCAGTGCCCACCAGTATACTAGCGGCGAGCAGTTCTTC

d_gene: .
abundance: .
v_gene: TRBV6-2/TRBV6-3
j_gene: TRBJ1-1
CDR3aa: CASTLDHRGVAFF
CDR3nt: TGTGCCAGCACCTTGGACCACCGTGGGGTAGCTTTCTTT

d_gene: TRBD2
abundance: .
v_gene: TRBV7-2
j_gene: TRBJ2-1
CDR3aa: CAGSTAGTSGYNEQFF
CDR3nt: TGTGCCGGCAGCACCGCCGGGACTAGCGGATACAATGAGCAGTTCTTC

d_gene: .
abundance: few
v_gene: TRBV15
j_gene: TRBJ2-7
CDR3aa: CATSSNTLSGQRYEQYF
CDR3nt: TGTGCCACCAGCAGTAATACCTTATCGGGACAACGGTACGAGCAGTACTTC

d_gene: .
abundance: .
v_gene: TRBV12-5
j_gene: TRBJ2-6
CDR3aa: CASGPDSSGANVLTF
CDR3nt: TGTGCTAGTGGCCCTGACAGCTCTGGGGCCAACGTCCTGACTTTC

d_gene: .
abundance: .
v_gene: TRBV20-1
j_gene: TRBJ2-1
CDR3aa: CSAATAGFSNEQFF
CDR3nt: TGCAGTGCTGCGACTGCGGGGTTTTCCAATGAGCAGTTCTTC

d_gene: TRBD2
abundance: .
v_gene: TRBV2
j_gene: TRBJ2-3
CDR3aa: CASTSNPGGGVADTQYF
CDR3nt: TGTGCCAGCACGTCAAATCCCGGCGGGGGGGTTGCAGATACGCAGTATTTT

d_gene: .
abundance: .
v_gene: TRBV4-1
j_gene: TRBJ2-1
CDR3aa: CASSRSDGGNEQFF
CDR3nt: TGCGCCAGCAGCCGATCTGACGGAGGCAATGAGCAGTTCTTC

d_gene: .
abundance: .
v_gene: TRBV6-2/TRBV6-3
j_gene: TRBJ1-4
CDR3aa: CASSYSGRYDQLFF
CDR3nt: TGTGCCAGCAGTTACTCGGGACGCTATGACCAACTGTTTTTT

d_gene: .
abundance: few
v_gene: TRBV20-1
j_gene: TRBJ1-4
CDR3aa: CSARLTATNEKLFF
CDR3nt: TGCAGTGCTAGGTTGACAGCAACTAATGAAAAACTGTTTTTT

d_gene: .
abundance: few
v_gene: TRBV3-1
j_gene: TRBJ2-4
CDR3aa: CASSQTGPAKNIQYF
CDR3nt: TGTGCCAGCAGCCAGACAGGCCCAGCCAAAAACATTCAGTACTTC

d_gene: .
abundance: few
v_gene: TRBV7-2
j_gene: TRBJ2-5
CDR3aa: CASSLMGGSETQYF
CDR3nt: TGTGCCAGCAGCTTGATGGGGGGCTCGGAGACCCAGTACTTC

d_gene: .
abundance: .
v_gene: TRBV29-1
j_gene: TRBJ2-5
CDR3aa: CSVGAAGETQYF
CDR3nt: TGCAGCGTTGGGGCAGCAGGAGAGACCCAGTACTTC

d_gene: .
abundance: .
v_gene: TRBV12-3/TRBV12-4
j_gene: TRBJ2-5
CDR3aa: CASSLSSRVSPQETQYF
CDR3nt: TGTGCCAGCAGTTTGAGTAGTAGGGTGTCCCCCCAAGAGACCCAGTACTTC

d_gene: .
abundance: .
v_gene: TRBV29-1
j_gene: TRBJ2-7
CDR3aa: CSVGVLTKADEQYF
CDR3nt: TGCAGCGTTGGGGTATTGACAAAGGCGGACGAGCAGTACTTC

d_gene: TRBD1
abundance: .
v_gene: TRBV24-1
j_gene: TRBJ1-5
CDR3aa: CATSARTGGDQPQHF
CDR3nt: TGTGCCACCAGTGCCCGGACAGGGGGCGATCAGCCCCAGCATTTT

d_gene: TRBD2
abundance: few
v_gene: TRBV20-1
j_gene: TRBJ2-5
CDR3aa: CSAYDGLAGAYQETQYF
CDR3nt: TGCAGTGCCTACGACGGACTAGCGGGGGCCTACCAAGAGACCCAGTACTTC

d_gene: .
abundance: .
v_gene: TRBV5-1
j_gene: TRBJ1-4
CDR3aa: CASSDQGNEKLFF
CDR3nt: TGCGCCAGCAGCGACCAGGGTAATGAAAAACTGTTTTTT

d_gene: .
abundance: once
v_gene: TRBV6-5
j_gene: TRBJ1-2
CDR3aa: CASSYKESANYGYTF
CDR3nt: TGTGCCAGCAGTTACAAGGAGTCAGCTAACTATGGCTACACCTTC

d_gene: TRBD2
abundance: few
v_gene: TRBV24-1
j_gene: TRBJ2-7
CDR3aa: CATSATGLADSYEQYF
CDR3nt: TGTGCCACCAGTGCCACCGGACTAGCGGACTCCTACGAGCAGTACTTC

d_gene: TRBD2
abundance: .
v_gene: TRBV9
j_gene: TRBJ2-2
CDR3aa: CASSPTLTSGDTGELFF
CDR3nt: TGTGCCAGCAGCCCAACCTTGACTAGCGGGGATACCGGGGAGCTGTTTTTT

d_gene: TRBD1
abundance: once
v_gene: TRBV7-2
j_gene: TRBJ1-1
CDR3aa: CASSSTEYRGRYMNTEAFF
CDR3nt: TGTGCCAGCAGCTCGACTGAATACAGGGGCCGCTACATGAACACTGAAGCTTTCTTT

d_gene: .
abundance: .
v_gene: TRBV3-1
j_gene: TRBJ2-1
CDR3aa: CASSQDPFGSYNEQFF
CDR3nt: TGTGCCAGCAGCCAAGACCCATTTGGCTCCTACAATGAGCAGTTCTTC

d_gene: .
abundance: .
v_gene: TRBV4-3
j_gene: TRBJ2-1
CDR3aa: CASSRWGTAPPIMFF
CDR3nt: TGCGCCAGCAGCCGGTGGGGCACCGCTCCGCCCATAATGTTCTTC

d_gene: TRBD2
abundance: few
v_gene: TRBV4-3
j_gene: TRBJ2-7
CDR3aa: CASSQGLAGTTYEQYF
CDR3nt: TGCGCCAGCAGCCAAGGACTAGCGGGGACCACCTACGAGCAGTACTTC

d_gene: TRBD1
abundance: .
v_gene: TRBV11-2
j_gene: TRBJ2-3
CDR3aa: CASSPRTPSGGLADTQYF
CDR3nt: TGTGCCAGCAGCCCCCGTACGCCCTCAGGGGGTTTGGCAGATACGCAGTATTTT

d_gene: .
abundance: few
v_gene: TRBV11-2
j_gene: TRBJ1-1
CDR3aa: CASSRSTEAFF
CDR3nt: TGTGCCAGCAGCCGCAGCACTGAAGCTTTCTTT

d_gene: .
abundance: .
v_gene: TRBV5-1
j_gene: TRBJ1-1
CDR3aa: CASSLGQPGTEAFF
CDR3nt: TGCGCCAGCAGCTTGGGACAGCCCGGCACTGAAGCTTTCTTT

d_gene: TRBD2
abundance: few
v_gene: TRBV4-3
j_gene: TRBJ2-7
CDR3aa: CASSPRGTSNVQYF
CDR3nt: TGCGCCAGCAGCCCGAGGGGGACTAGCAACGTGCAGTACTTC